This T cell receptor (beta chain) was sequenced for a study of blood T cell repertoires in COVID-19. V lost 1 base, J lost 1 base, and 4 bases stayed unmatched. CDR3 length equals 16 residues. Germline CDR1 and CDR2: LGHDT and YNNKEL (reference sequence). The repertoire was sequenced with immunoSEQ multiplex PCR; TCRdb's copy has only in-frame clones and lacks some. The data hold under 200,000 clones, with about four fifths observed a single time. This clone was seen a single time. This receptor was identified in an older man with active or convalescent COVID-19. What was sequenced was peripheral blood. The chain is built from TRBV3-1 (or the pseudogene TRBV3-2) and TRBJ2-1, with TRBD2 matching 7 bases. The CDR3 sequence: CASSQAGGGSYNEQFF. In DNA form, the CDR3 reads TGTGCCAGCAGCCAAGCGGGGGGAGGGTCCTACAATGAGCAGTTCTTC.